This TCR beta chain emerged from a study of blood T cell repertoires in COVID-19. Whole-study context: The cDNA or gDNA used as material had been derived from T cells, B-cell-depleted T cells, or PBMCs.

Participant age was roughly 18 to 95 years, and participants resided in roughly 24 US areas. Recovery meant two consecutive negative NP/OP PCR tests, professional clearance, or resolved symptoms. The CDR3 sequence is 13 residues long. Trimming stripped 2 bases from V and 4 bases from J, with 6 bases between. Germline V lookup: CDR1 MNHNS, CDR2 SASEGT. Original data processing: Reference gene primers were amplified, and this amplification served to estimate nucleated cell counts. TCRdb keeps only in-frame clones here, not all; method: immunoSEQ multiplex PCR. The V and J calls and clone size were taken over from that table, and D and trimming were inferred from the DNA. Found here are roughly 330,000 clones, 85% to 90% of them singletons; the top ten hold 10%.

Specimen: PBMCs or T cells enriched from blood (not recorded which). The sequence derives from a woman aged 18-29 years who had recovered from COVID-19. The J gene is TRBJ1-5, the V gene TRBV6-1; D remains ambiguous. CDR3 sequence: CASSESRNQPQHF. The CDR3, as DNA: TGTGCCAGCAGTGAATCGAGGAATCAGCCCCAGCATTTT.